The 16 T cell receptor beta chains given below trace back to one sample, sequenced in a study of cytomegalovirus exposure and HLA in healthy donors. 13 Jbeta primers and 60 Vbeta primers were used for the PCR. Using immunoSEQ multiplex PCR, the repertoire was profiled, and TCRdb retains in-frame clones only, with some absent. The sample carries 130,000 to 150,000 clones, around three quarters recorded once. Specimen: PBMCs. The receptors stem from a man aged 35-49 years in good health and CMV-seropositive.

DNA of the CDR3: TGCGCCAGCAGCCCGAAACAGGGGCACTATGGCTACACCTTC. This translates into CASSPKQGHYGYTF. The genes are TRBV4-3 and TRBJ1-2; 7 bases are shared with TRBD1. Trimming took 4 bases from V and 3 from J; bases not matched to a gene: 5. Germline loops: CDR1 LGHNA, CDR2 YSLEER. CDR3 length equals 14 residues.

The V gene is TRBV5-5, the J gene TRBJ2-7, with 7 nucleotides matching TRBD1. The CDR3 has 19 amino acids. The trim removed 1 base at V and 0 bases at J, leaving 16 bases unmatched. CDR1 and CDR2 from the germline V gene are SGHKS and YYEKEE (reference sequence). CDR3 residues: CASSLRLMTGTATSYEQYF. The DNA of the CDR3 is TGTGCCAGCAGCTTGAGACTAATGACCGGGACAGCTACCTCCTACGAGCAGTACTTC.

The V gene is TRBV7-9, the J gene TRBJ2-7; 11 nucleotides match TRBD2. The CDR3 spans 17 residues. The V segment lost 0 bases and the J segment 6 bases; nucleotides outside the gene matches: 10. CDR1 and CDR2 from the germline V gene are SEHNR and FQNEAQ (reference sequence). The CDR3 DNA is TGTGCCAGCAGCTTAGCTAGGGTAGCGGGAGGGCGAAGCGAGCAGTACTTC. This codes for CASSLARVAGGRSEQYF.

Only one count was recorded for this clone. CDR3 sequence: CASSLDSGGYGYTF. The CDR3 nucleotides are TGCGCCAGCAGCCTAGATTCGGGAGGATATGGCTACACCTTC. This sequence joins TRBV5-1 and TRBJ1-2; no clear D gene. The CDR3 contains 14 residues. Trimming took off 4 bases at V and 5 bases at J, with 15 bases between the two ends. Per germline, CDR1 SGHRS and CDR2 YFSETQ.

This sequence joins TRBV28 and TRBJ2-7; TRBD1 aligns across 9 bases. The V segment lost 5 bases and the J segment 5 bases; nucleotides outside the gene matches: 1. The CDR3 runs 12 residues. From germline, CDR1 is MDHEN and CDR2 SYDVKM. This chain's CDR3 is CASSRTGDEQYF. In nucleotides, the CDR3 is TGTGCCAGCAGTCGGACAGGGGACGAGCAGTACTTC. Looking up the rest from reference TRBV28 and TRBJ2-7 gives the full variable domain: DVKVTQSSRYLVKRTGEKVFLECVQDMDHENMFWYRQDPGLGLRLIYFSYDVKMKEKGDIPEGYSVSREKKERFSLILESASTNQTSMYLCASSRTGDEQYFGPGTRLTVT.

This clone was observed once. The CDR3 coding sequence is TGTGCCAGCAGCGGGCGGGGGATAAACATTCAGTACTTC. Its protein product is CASSGRGINIQYF. This chain joins TRBV6-5 and TRBJ2-4, with 7 bases lining up with TRBD2. The CDR3 spans 13 residues. Trimming at V came to 6 bases and at J to 6 bases, leaving 5 bases not matched to a gene. Looked up from germline, CDR1 is MNHEY and CDR2 is SVGAGI.

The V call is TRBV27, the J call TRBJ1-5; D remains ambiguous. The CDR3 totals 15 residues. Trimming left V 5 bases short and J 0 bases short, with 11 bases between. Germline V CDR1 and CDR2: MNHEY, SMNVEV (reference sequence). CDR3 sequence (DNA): TGTGCCAGCAGTCCCCGGGTCTTTAGCAATCAGCCCCAGCATTTT. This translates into CASSPRVFSNQPQHF.

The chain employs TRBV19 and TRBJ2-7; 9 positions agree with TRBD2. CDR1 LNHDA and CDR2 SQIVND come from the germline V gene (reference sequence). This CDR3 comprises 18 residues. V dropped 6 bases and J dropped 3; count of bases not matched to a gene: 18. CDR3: CASRLKIAGEPNDYEQYF. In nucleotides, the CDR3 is TGTGCCAGTAGATTAAAAATAGCGGGAGAGCCCAACGACTACGAGCAGTACTTC.

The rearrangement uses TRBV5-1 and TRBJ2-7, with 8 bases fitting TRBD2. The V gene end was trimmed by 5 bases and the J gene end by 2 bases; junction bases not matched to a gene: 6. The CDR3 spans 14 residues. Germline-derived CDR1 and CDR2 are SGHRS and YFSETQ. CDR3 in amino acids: CASSVAGGPYEQYF. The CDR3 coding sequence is TGCGCCAGCAGTGTGGCGGGAGGTCCCTACGAGCAGTACTTC.

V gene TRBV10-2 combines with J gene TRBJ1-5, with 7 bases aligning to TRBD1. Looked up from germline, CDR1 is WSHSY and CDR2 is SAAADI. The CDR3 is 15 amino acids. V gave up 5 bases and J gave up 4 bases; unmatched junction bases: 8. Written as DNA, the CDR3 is TGCGCCAGCAGTCCCCGGGACAGCTTTAATCAGCCCCAGCATTTT. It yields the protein CASSPRDSFNQPQHF.

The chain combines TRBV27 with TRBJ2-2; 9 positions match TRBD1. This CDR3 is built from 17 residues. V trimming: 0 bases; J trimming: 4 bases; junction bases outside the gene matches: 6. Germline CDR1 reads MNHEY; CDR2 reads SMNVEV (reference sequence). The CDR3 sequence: CASSLSLTGGITGELFF. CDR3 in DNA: TGTGCCAGCAGTTTATCTTTGACAGGGGGGATCACCGGGGAGCTGTTTTTT.

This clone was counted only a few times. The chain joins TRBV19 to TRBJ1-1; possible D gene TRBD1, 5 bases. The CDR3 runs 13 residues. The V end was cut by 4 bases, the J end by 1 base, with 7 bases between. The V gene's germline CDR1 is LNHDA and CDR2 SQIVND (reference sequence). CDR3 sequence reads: CASSTGPNTEAFF. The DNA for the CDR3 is TGTGCCAGTAGTACAGGGCCGAACACTGAAGCTTTCTTT.

CDR3 sequence reads: CASSQARTDLTEAFF. The CDR3 DNA reads as TGCGCCAGCAGCCAAGCCAGGACTGACCTCACTGAAGCTTTCTTT. V is TRBV4-1 and J is TRBJ1-1; no reliable D call. The ends were cut back, 1 base at V and 4 bases at J, with 13 bases in the middle. CDR3 size: 15 residues. From germline, CDR1 is MGHRA and CDR2 YSYEKL.

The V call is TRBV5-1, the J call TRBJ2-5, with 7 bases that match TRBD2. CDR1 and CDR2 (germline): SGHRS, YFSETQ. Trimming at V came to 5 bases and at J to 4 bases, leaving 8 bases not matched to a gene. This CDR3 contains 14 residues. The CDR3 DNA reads TGCGCCAGCAGTCCCAGCGGGGACTCAGAGACCCAGTACTTC. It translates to CASSPSGDSETQYF.

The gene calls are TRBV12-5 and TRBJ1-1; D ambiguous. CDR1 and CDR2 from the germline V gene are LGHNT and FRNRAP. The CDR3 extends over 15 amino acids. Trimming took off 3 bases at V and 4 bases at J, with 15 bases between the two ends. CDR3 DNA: TGTGCTAGTGGTTTCAAGACCCGGGAAGGCACTGAAGCTTTCTTT. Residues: CASGFKTREGTEAFF.

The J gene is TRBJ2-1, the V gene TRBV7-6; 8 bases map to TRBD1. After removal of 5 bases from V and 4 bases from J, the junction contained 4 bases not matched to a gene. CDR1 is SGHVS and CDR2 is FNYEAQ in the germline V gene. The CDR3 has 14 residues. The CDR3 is CASSPGGPYNEQFF. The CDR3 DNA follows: TGTGCCAGCAGCCCAGGGGGCCCGTACAATGAGCAGTTCTTC.